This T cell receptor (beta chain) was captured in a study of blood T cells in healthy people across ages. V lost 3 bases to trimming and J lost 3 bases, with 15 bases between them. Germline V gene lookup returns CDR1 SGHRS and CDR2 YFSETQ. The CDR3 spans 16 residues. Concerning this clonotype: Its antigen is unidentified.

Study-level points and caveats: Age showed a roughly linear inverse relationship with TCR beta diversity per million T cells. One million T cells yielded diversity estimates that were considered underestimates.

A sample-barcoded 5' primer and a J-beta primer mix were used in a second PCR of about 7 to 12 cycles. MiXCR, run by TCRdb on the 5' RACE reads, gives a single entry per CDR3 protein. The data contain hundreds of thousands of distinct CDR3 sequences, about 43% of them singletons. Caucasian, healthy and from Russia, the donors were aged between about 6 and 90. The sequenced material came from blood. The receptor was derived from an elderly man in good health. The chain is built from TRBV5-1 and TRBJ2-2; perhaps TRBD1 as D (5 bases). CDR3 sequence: CASSSRGRADTGELFF. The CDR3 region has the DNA TGCGCCAGCAGCTCCAGAGGCAGGGCGGACACCGGGGAGCTGTTTTTT.